These 27 T cell receptor beta chains originate from one sample sequenced in a study of cytomegalovirus exposure and HLA in healthy donors. 13 Jbeta primers and 60 Vbeta primers were used for the PCR. The data were produced by immunoSEQ multiplex PCR, yet TCRdb's version contains in-frame clones alone and is incomplete. Of about 160,000 clones detected, more than 65% appear once; the ten largest clones hold roughly 1.3%. The specimen sequenced was PBMCs. The receptors derive from a woman aged 50 to 60 in good health and CMV-seronegative.

The CDR3 region has the DNA TGTGCCAGCTCACCACCGAGGGGACACAACTATGGCTACACCTTC. Translated, it gives CASSPPRGHNYGYTF. The chain is built from TRBV18 and TRBJ1-2, with a possible D match to TRBD1 (6 bases). The CDR3 loop spans 15 amino acids. Germline CDR1 and CDR2: KGHSH and LQKENI. Trimming shortened V by 0 bases and J by 2 bases, and 10 bases separated the two germline ends.

This CDR3 reads CASSQLKAPLAGNEQFF. CDR3 coding DNA: TGCGCCAGCAGCCAACTCAAGGCACCGCTAGCGGGCAATGAGCAGTTCTTC. The genes are TRBV4-1 and TRBJ2-1, with TRBD2 matching 8 bases. V gave up 2 bases and J gave up 6 bases; unmatched junction bases: 12. The germline gives CDR1 MGHRA, CDR2 YSYEKL. The CDR3 has 17 residues.

The J gene is TRBJ2-7, the V gene TRBV19; no reliable D call. The CDR3 spans 13 residues. V lost 9 bases, J lost 2 bases, and 14 bases lay in between. In germline, CDR1 is LNHDA, CDR2 SQIVND (reference sequence). CDR3 region: CASSRVFTYEQYF. CDR3 bases: TGTGCCAGCTCTCGGGTTTTTACCTACGAGCAGTACTTC.

V and J are TRBV7-9 and TRBJ2-1; weak D call: TRBD2 (6 bases). Trimming shortened V by 1 base and J by 1 base, and 8 bases separated the two germline ends. Per germline, CDR1 SEHNR and CDR2 FQNEAQ (reference sequence). The CDR3 totals 15 residues. CDR3 coding DNA: TGTGCCAGCAGCTTAGGGCGGGGATCCTACAATGAGCAGTTCTTC. This gives the protein CASSLGRGSYNEQFF.

V gene TRBV9 combines with J gene TRBJ2-3; tentatively, D is TRBD2 (7 bases). This CDR3 comprises 14 residues. V lost 7 bases to trimming and J lost 1 base, with 13 bases between them. CDR1 is SGDLS, CDR2 YYNGEE, per germline. CDR3 sequence reads: CASGLGGRTDTQYF. The CDR3 coding sequence is TGTGCCAGCGGGCTGGGGGGGCGCACAGATACGCAGTATTTT.

V gene TRBV30 combines with J gene TRBJ2-7, with 8 bases lining up with TRBD1. Germline assignment: CDR1 GTSNPN and CDR2 SVGIG (reference sequence). The CDR3 spans 13 residues. V lost 2 bases and J lost 3; bases outside the gene matches: 3. CDR3 in DNA: TGTGCCTGGAGTCAGGGGGCTGACTACGAGCAGTACTTC. Its protein is CAWSQGADYEQYF. Based on the CDR3 plus reference TRBV30 and TRBJ2-7, the full variable domain is SQTIHQWPATLVQPVGSPLSLECTVEGTSNPNLYWYRQAAGRGLQLLFYSVGIGQISSEVPQNLSASRPQDRQFILSSKKLLLSDSGFYLCAWSQGADYEQYFGPGTRLTVT.

The chain joins TRBV6-1 to TRBJ1-2; TRBD1 might be the D (6 bases). The CDR3 loop spans 13 amino acids. Germline CDR1 is MNHNS and CDR2 is SASEGT. The V gene lost 1 base and the J gene lost 4 bases, with 7 bases spanning the gap. The CDR3 sequence is CASSEEGVYGYTF. The CDR3 DNA reads as TGTGCCAGCAGTGAAGAGGGGGTCTATGGCTACACCTTC.

The chain recombines TRBV19 with TRBJ2-5, with 10 bases that match TRBD2. Losses at the gene ends were 1 base for V and 5 bases for J; bases not matched to a gene: 10. The CDR3 loop spans 17 amino acids. Germline values: CDR1 LNHDA, CDR2 SQIVND (reference sequence). The CDR3 region is CASSIGVSGGAHETQYF. As DNA, the CDR3 is TGTGCCAGTAGTATAGGAGTCAGCGGGGGGGCTCACGAGACCCAGTACTTC.

The rearrangement joins TRBV7-2 to TRBJ1-1; D gene ambiguous. This CDR3 is 13 amino acids long. Germline V gene sequence: CDR1 SGHTA, CDR2 FQGNSA. The V end was cut by 3 bases, the J end by 3 bases, with 8 bases between. The CDR3 DNA sequence: TGTGCCAGCAGCTTCGACCGGGACACTGAAGCTTTCTTT. Amino acids: CASSFDRDTEAFF.

The J gene is TRBJ2-1, the V gene TRBV9, with TRBD2 matching 14 bases. Germline CDR1 and CDR2: SGDLS and YYNGEE. Trimming at V came to 0 bases and at J to 1 base, leaving 12 bases not matched to a gene. The CDR3 loop spans 21 amino acids. The chain's CDR3 is CASSVGMGLAGALKSYNEQFF. CDR3 nucleotides: TGTGCCAGCAGCGTAGGGATGGGACTAGCGGGAGCTTTAAAATCCTACAATGAGCAGTTCTTC.

V gene TRBV7-2 combines with J gene TRBJ1-4, with TRBD1 identical over 7 bases. V lost 5 bases to trimming and J lost 5 bases; unmatched junction nucleotides: 8. CDR3 length equals 15 residues. Germline V gene data show CDR1 as SGHTA and CDR2 as FQGNSA. The CDR3 DNA reads TGTGCCAGCAGCATTCGGACAGGCATAAATGAAAAACTGTTTTTT. Translated: CASSIRTGINEKLFF.

The rearrangement links TRBV25-1 to TRBJ2-6, with D perhaps TRBD2 (6 bases). CDR1 and CDR2 from the germline V gene are MGHDK and SYGVNS. This CDR3 has 15 amino acids. V was shortened by 5 bases and J by 4 bases, with 12 bases between the two germline ends. DNA of the CDR3: TGTGCCAGCAGTTGGGGAGGCGGCGGGGCCAACGTCCTGACTTTC. Encoded protein: CASSWGGGGANVLTF.

Only one count was recorded for this clone. The chain joins TRBV28 to TRBJ2-3; a weak D match, TRBD2 (6 bases). V was cut by 2 bases and J by 3 bases, with 9 bases left in between. Germline CDR1 reads MDHEN; CDR2 reads SYDVKM. The CDR3 is 14 amino acids. CDR3 DNA: TGTGCCAGCAGTTTAATGCGGGGAACAGATACGCAGTATTTT. Its protein product is CASSLMRGTDTQYF.

The chain couples TRBV2 to TRBJ2-7, with no clear D. Germline CDR1 SNHLY, CDR2 FYNNEI. This CDR3 is 17 amino acids long. V lost 2 bases and J lost 3, with 20 bases in between. CDR3: CASSERGVGNLHYEQYF. The CDR3 DNA reads as TGTGCCAGCAGTGAAAGAGGAGTCGGCAACCTTCACTACGAGCAGTACTTC.

The rearrangement joins TRBV2 to TRBJ2-5; 9 nucleotides line up with TRBD2. V lost 6 bases and J lost 4; bases outside the gene matches: 9. Germline V gene data show CDR1 as SNHLY and CDR2 as FYNNEI. The CDR3 totals 15 residues. The CDR3 loop is CASRFASGAGETQYF. The CDR3 DNA follows: TGTGCCAGCAGGTTCGCTAGCGGGGCGGGAGAGACCCAGTACTTC.

This sequence joins TRBV29-1 and TRBJ2-7; tentatively, D is TRBD1 (5 bases). CDR3 length equals 13 residues. Germline V gene lookup returns CDR1 SQVTM and CDR2 ANQGSEA. Trimming stripped 5 bases from V and 1 base from J, with 12 bases between. CDR3 in amino acids: CSVPGPGSYEQYF. The CDR3 DNA is TGCAGCGTTCCGGGTCCAGGGTCCTACGAGCAGTACTTC.

This chain connects TRBV27 to TRBJ1-6; 9 bases map to TRBD1. Looked up from germline, CDR1 is MNHEY and CDR2 is SMNVEV (reference sequence). This CDR3 contains 15 residues. The V segment lost 3 bases and the J segment 8 bases; nucleotides outside the gene matches: 5. Written as DNA, the CDR3 is TGTGCCAGCAGTTTTAGGGACAGGGAGCATTCACCCCTCCACTTT. Amino acid sequence: CASSFRDREHSPLHF.

The V call is TRBV2, the J call TRBJ1-1, with a possible D match to TRBD1 (6 bases). Trimming took off 8 bases at V and 0 bases at J, with 7 bases between the two ends. The CDR3 runs 12 residues. CDR1 is SNHLY, CDR2 FYNNEI, per germline. This CDR3 is CASRDMNTEAFF. CDR3 in DNA: TGTGCCAGCCGGGACATGAACACTGAAGCTTTCTTT.

This clone has more than one count but fewer than ten. Given the absence of the conserved phenylalanine or tryptophan at the CDR3 end, a read error is likely. The chain employs TRBV29-1 and TRBJ2-7, with D perhaps TRBD2 (6 bases). Germline V gene data show CDR1 as SQVTM and CDR2 as ANQGSEA. With 4 bases removed from V and 6 bases from J, the gap between germline ends came to 19 bases. The CDR3 length is 14 residues. CDR3 in DNA: TGCAGCGTTGCCCACGGAGGGGACCCCCGCGAGCAGTACTTG. This gives the protein CSVAHGGDPREQYL.

The chain is built from TRBV7-6 and TRBJ1-2; 11 bases are a match to TRBD1. This CDR3 contains 15 residues. In germline, CDR1 is SGHVS, CDR2 FNYEAQ. The V gene end was trimmed by 4 bases and the J gene end by 8 bases; junction bases not matched to a gene: 9. In DNA form, the CDR3 reads TGTGCCAGCAGCTCACCATGGGACAGGGGGAAGGGCTACACCTTC. Protein sequence: CASSSPWDRGKGYTF.

DNA of the CDR3: TGTGCCAGCAGCCAACCGACAGGGGAATATGGCTACACCTTC. It translates to CASSQPTGEYGYTF. The chain combines TRBV4-2 with TRBJ1-2; 8 nucleotides match TRBD1. V trimming: 2 bases; J trimming: 5 bases; junction bases outside the gene matches: 4. The length of the CDR3 is 14 residues. In germline, CDR1 is LGHNA, CDR2 YNFKEQ.

The chain has TRBV27 and TRBJ2-2, with D uncertain. V gave up 6 bases and J gave up 0 bases, with 5 bases separating them. This CDR3 spans 13 amino acids. Germline CDR1 and CDR2: MNHEY and SMNVEV (reference sequence). This chain's CDR3 is CASSQTNTGELFF. In nucleotides, the CDR3 is TGTGCCAGCAGCCAGACGAACACCGGGGAGCTGTTTTTT.

The gene calls are TRBV5-4 and TRBJ2-3; 11 positions agree with TRBD2. Germline lookup yields CDR1 SGHNT and CDR2 YYREEE (reference sequence). The length of the CDR3 is 17 residues. The junction had 13 bases not matched to a gene; V was cut back by 7 bases and J by 3 bases. CDR3 sequence: CASSVSLSGRGTDTQYF. The CDR3 bases are TGTGCCAGCTCAGTCTCACTTAGCGGGAGGGGGACAGATACGCAGTATTTT. Complete variable domain (other parts from reference TRBV5-4 and TRBJ2-3): ETGVTQSPTHLIKTRGQQVTLRCSSQSGHNTVSWYQQALGQGPQFIFQYYREEENGRGNFPPRFSGLQFPNYSSELNVNALELDDSALYLCASSVSLSGRGTDTQYFGPGTRLTVL.

The genes are TRBV5-1 and TRBJ2-6; D is undetermined. The CDR3 extends over 15 amino acids. Between the trimmed V and J ends, which lost 3 bases and 0 bases, there was a span of 7 bases. Germline-derived CDR1 and CDR2 are SGHRS and YFSETQ. In DNA form, the CDR3 reads TGCGCCAGCAGCTACGACAACTCTGGGGCCAACGTCCTGACTTTC. Translating it yields CASSYDNSGANVLTF.

This chain links TRBV1 with TRBJ2-7; the tabulated D call, TRBD1, remains unverified against the DNA. TRBV1 is a pseudogene segment. This CDR3 spans 18 amino acids. CDR3 nucleotide sequence: TGCACCAGCAGCCAAACCCCGCCGGGACAGCGAGCGTCGTGGGAGCAGTACTTC. It encodes CTSSQTPPGQRASWEQYF.

V and J are TRBV5-4 and TRBJ2-3, with 8 bases aligning to TRBD2. CDR3 length equals 15 residues. From germline, CDR1 is SGHNT and CDR2 YYREEE (reference sequence). After removal of 0 bases from V and 2 bases from J, the junction contained 2 bases not matched to a gene. Here the CDR3 reads CASSLAGGDTDTQYF. The CDR3 coding sequence is TGTGCCAGCAGCTTGGCCGGGGGGGACACAGATACGCAGTATTTT.

This rearrangement joins TRBV7-9 to TRBJ2-5; D is ambiguous. This CDR3 has 12 residues. The germline gives CDR1 SEHNR, CDR2 FQNEAQ (reference sequence). Trimming stripped 5 bases from V and 5 bases from J, with 9 bases between. The CDR3 DNA reads as TGTGCCAGCAGCATTCAGAAGGAGACCCAGTACTTC. It encodes CASSIQKETQYF.